A selection of T cell receptor beta chains follows, all from one sample in a study of T cells in Graves' hyperthyroidism and ophthalmopathy. Each CDR3 protein gets one entry after TCRdb re-called the multiplex PCR reads with MiXCR. The sample has about 640,000 distinct CDR3 sequences, approximately 14% seen once; the top ten hold 9.5% to 15%. The source material was blood. The receptors shown here come from a woman aged 45-59 years with Graves' ophthalmopathy. CDR3s include the opening cysteine and the closing phenylalanine or tryptophan.

V gene: TRBV30
J gene: TRBJ2-2
CDR3 protein: CAWRSSGRNTGELFF

V gene: TRBV7-9
J gene: TRBJ2-2
CDR3 protein: CASSFRTGFSGELFF

V gene: TRBV7-6
J gene: TRBJ2-7
CDR3 protein: CASSLDAGDLSYEQYF

V gene: TRBV19
J gene: TRBJ2-1
CDR3 protein: CASSIGPGGEQFF

V gene: TRBV14
J gene: TRBJ1-2
CDR3 protein: CASSQVFYGYTF

V gene: TRBV10-3
J gene: TRBJ1-1
CDR3 protein: CAIHRGAEAFF

V gene: TRBV20-1
J gene: TRBJ2-7
CDR3 protein: CSVSLPVAGVSPYEQYF

V gene: TRBV9
J gene: TRBJ2-7
CDR3 protein: CASSVAAGFYEQYF

V gene: TRBV12-5
J gene: TRBJ2-4
CDR3 protein: CASGFSGQVAKNIQYF

V gene: TRBV12-3/TRBV12-4
J gene: TRBJ2-7
CDR3 protein: CASRPTGQGAYEQYF

V gene: TRBV11-2
J gene: TRBJ1-1
CDR3 protein: CASSLVPPGKSEAFF

V gene: TRBV2
J gene: TRBJ2-1
CDR3 protein: CASKKTSGITVEQFF

V gene: TRBV24-1
J gene: TRBJ2-1
CDR3 protein: CATSSPHAVYNEQFF

V gene: TRBV28
J gene: TRBJ2-1
CDR3 protein: CASTTGLAAYNEQFF

V gene: TRBV5-1
J gene: TRBJ2-5
CDR3 protein: CASSSRGTRQETQYF

V gene: TRBV6-1
J gene: TRBJ2-7
CDR3 protein: CASSDGTPLRYF

V gene: TRBV2
J gene: TRBJ2-7
CDR3 protein: CASRGWDVRPEQYF

V gene: TRBV11-3
J gene: TRBJ2-1
CDR3 protein: CASSFEGWLAGEYNEQFF

V gene: TRBV5-4
J gene: TRBJ2-5
CDR3 protein: CASRIGLQETQYF

V gene: TRBV28
J gene: TRBJ2-5
CDR3 protein: CASSQYGSLRETQHF

V gene: TRBV29-1
J gene: TRBJ2-5
CDR3 protein: CSVEDLRKGRLYQETQYF

V gene: TRBV19
J gene: TRBJ1-3
CDR3 protein: CASLDRPSSGNTIYF

V gene: TRBV19
J gene: TRBJ2-2
CDR3 protein: CTSSVTGTDTGELFF